Included here is one TCR beta chain sequence, with context. Its antigen is still unknown. This sample is part of a study of cytomegalovirus exposure and HLA in healthy donors. Whole-study findings and limits: Within an earlier analysis, most TCR beta V segments proved productive either about 90% or about 30% of the time. Cytomegalovirus-associated TCR beta chains were listed, numbering 150 to 200.

The study ran its PCR with 60 Vbeta and 13 Jbeta primers. Original data processing: Roughly 73 million unique TCR beta chains, 10 million to 13 million of them shared, were counted by a later analysis. Sequencing used immunoSEQ multiplex PCR; TCRdb keeps in-frame clones, though not all of them. V and J calls and clone size are those listed in that table; D and trimming were worked out from the DNA. Seen here are about 120,000 clones, 65% to 80% observed once, and the top ten hold approximately 3%. The CDR3 totals 14 residues. The germline V gene has CDR1 SGHVS and CDR2 FNYEAQ. With V trimmed by 5 bases and J by 3 bases, 5 bases remained unmatched.

This rearrangement joins TRBV7-6 to TRBJ2-7; 9 nucleotides line up with TRBD1. Material: PBMCs. This receptor was taken from a woman aged 40 to 50 in good health and CMV-seropositive. CDR3 sequence reads: CASSQDRGNYEQYF. In DNA, the CDR3 is TGTGCCAGCAGCCAGGACAGGGGAAACTACGAGCAGTACTTC.